The entry below describes one T cell receptor beta chain. Its antigen remains unknown. Amplification by 5'RACE using constant-segment primers produced TCR alpha and TCR beta cDNA libraries that carried sample barcodes and UMIs. TCRdb called the 5' RACE reads again in MiXCR, with one record for every CDR3 protein. The table lists about 120,000 distinct CDR3 sequences, about a sixth of them singletons. This CDR3 has 16 amino acids. The V end lost 10 bases, the J end lost 0 bases, and 19 bases lay between the germline ends. This entry belongs to a study of T-cell memory formation after mild COVID-19. General study points: Mostly located in CM and EM were contracting CD4+ clones, with contracting CD8+ clones located in EMRA. SARS-CoV-2 specificity was not confirmed for second-wave clones peaking on day 37. Clones contracting over day 15 to 85 were CD4/CD8 balanced, with later expanders leaning CD4+.

This clonotype originated in an adult woman who had mild COVID-19 (a few samples of this study predate the infection). Cell type and time point are not known. Material for sequencing was PBMCs or a T cell subset sorted from them (not recorded which). The chain links TRBV12-3 or TRBV12-4 to TRBJ2-1, with a weak D call TRBD1 (5 bases). Written as DNA, the CDR3 is TGTGCCACCCTCTTAGACAGCCGAAGCTCCTACAATGAGCAGTTCTTC. As protein: CATLLDSRSSYNEQFF.